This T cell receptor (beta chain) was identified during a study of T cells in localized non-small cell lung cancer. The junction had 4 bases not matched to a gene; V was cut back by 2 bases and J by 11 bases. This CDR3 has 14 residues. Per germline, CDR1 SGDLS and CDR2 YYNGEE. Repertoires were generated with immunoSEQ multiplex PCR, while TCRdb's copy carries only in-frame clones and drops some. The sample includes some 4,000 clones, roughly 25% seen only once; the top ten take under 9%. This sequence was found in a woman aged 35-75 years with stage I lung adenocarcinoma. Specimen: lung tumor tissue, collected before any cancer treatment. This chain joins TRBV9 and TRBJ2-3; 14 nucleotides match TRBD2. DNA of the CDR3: TGTGCCAGCAGCGTGGCGACTAGCGGGGGGGAGCAGTATTTT. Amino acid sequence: CASSVATSGGEQYF.